This entry describes one T cell receptor beta chain. The CDR3 loop spans 15 amino acids. CDR1 LGHDT and CDR2 YNNKEL come from the germline V gene (reference sequence). Deletions cut 5 bases from V and 2 bases from J, with 14 bases between. These data come from a study of blood T cell repertoires in COVID-19. Overall study: T cells, B-cell-depleted T cells, or PBMCs provided the cDNA or gDNA that served as material.

Sequencing was performed with immunoSEQ multiplex PCR; in TCRdb, only in-frame clones are kept and a portion is missing. Of about 400,000 clones detected, 70% to 90% appear once; the ten largest clones hold roughly 6.6%. Material: peripheral blood. V and J are TRBV3-1 (or the pseudogene TRBV3-2) and TRBJ2-3, with a weak D call TRBD2 (6 bases). The TCR sequence derives from a woman aged 60-75 years with COVID-19, enrolled during active disease. CDR3 in amino acids: CASSVWRGDTDTQYF. CDR3 DNA sequence: TGTGCCAGCAGCGTCTGGCGGGGAGACACAGATACGCAGTATTTT.